This TCR beta chain was documented in a study of T cell responses to AZD1222 COVID-19 vaccine. Generated by immunoSEQ multiplex PCR, the TCRdb table keeps only in-frame clones and is missing some. The sample contains about 88,000 clones, around 90% of which appear only once. V was pared by 3 bases and J by 1 base, with 7 bases of the junction left unmatched. Germline V gene sequence: CDR1 SGHNT, CDR2 YYREEE (reference sequence). The CDR3 has 17 residues. The receptor was isolated from an adult in good health. The source material was peripheral blood, sampled on day 0 of MenACWY control vaccination. V usage is TRBV5-4 and J usage is TRBJ1-1; 12 bases line up with TRBD1. DNA for the CDR3: TGTGCCAGCAGCTCGGGGGACAGGGGGCGCGAGAACACTGAAGCTTTCTTT. Translating it yields CASSSGDRGRENTEAFF.